This paragraph covers one TCR beta chain sequence. Its specificity is not known. This record comes from a study of cytomegalovirus exposure and HLA in healthy donors. V was trimmed by 4 bases and J by 4 bases, leaving 20 bases between them. This CDR3 is built from 16 residues. The germline V gene has CDR1 SGHTA and CDR2 FQGNSA. Overall study findings and caveats: A list of approximately 160 TCR beta chains associated with cytomegalovirus was given.

Researchers ran the PCR with 60 Vbeta and 13 Jbeta primers. Assay used: immunoSEQ multiplex PCR; TCRdb lists only in-frame clones, some missing. The sample holds around 130,000 clones, around 80% seen once. The TCR originated in a man aged 25 to 45 in good health and CMV-seronegative. The chain links TRBV7-2 to TRBJ2-7, with D perhaps matching TRBD2 (6 bases). Sequencing was done on a sample of PBMCs. DNA of the CDR3: TGTGCCAGCAGCTCTCCGGGACTGCCCGCCGGGTACGAGCAGTACTTC. Translating gives CASSSPGLPAGYEQYF.